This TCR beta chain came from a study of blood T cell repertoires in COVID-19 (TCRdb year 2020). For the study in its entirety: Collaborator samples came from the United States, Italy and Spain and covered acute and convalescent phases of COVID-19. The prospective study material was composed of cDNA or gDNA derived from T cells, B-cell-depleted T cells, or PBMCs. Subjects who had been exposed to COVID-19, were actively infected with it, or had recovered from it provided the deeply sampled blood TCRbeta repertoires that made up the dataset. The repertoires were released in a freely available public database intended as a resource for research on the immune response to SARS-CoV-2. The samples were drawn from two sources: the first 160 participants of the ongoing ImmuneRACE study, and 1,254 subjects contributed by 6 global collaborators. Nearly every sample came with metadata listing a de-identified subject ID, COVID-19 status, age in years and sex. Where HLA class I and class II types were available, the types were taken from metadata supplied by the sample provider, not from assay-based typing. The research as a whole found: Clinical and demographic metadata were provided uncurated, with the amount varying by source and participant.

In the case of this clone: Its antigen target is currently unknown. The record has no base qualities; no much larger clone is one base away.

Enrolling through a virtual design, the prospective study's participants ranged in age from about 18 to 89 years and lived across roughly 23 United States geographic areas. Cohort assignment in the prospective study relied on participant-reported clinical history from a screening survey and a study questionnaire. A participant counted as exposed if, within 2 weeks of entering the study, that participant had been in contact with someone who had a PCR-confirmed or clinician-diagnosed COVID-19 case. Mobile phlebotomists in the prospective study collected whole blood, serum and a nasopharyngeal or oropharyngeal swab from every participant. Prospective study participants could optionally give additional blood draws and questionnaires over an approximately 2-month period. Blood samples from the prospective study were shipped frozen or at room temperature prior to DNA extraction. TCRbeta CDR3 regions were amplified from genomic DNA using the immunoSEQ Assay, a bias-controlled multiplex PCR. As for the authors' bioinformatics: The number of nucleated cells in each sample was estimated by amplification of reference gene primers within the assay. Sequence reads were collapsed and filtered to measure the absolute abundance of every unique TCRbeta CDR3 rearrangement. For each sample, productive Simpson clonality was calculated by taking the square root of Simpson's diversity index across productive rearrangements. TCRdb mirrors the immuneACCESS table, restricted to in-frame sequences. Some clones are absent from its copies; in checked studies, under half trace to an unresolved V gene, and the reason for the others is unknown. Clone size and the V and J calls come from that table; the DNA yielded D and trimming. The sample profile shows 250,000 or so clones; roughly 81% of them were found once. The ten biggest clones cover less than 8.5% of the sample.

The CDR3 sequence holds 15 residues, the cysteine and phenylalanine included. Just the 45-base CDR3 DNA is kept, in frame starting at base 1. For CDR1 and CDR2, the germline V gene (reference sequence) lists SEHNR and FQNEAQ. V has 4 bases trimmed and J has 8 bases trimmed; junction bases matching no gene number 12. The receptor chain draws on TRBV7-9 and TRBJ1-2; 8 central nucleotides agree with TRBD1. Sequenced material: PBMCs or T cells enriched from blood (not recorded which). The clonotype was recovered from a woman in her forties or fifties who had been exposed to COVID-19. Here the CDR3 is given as CASSSASDRGDGYTF. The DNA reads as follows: TGTGCCAGCAGCTCGGCCTCAGACAGGGGAGACGGCTACACCTTC.